What follows are 30 T cell receptor beta chains derived from one specimen sequenced in a study of response to subunit inactivated influenza vaccine (dated by TCRdb to 2017 to 2018). The receptor library was made with RT-PCR. The sequencing machine was an Illumina HiSeq 2500. TCRdb reworked the public reads: Q25 trimming with fastp, MiXCR clone assembly, productive beta chains retained. Each entry merges the rows of one CDR3 protein and shows their most common DNA and genes. Within this sample are hundreds of thousands of distinct CDR3 sequences, with around 15% of them counted one time only. In total, the top ten clones hold approximately 7.6% of the sample. The sample in question was PBMCs from blood, obtained 14 to 15 days before vaccination. These receptors originate from a man aged 50-60 years who received an inactivated influenza vaccine. Donor details come from another sample of the same person, matched by shared clones.

There are a few counts of this clonotype. The J gene is TRBJ1-2, the V gene TRBV5-5; TRBD1 aligns across 9 bases. The CDR3 loop spans 16 amino acids. The V gene's germline CDR1 is SGHKS and CDR2 YYEKEE (reference sequence). The trim removed 5 bases at V and 3 bases at J, leaving 11 bases unmatched. CDR3 loop: CASSQPGTGIDYGYTF. The CDR3 DNA follows: TGTGCCAGCAGTCAACCCGGGACAGGGATTGACTATGGCTACACCTTC.

This clonotype was detected many times. The genes are TRBV6-1 and TRBJ2-7; the D call may be TRBD1 or TRBD2 (7 bases each). V was cut by 5 bases and J by 9 bases, with 20 bases left in between. CDR1 and CDR2 from the germline V gene are MNHNS and SASEGT. The CDR3 is 14 amino acids. For the CDR3, the DNA is TGTGCCAGCAGTCCCCCGGGGAGGGGGCGGGGGCAGTACTTC. This codes for CASSPPGRGRGQYF.

This clonotype appeared a few times. The rearrangement joins TRBV5-6 to TRBJ2-1; TRBD1 matches at 10 bases. This CDR3 region has 16 residues. The V gene's germline CDR1 is SGHDT and CDR2 YYEEEE. V lost 6 bases and J lost 7; bases outside the gene matches: 13. This CDR3 reads CASNQRGTGAGNEQFF. CDR3 sequence (DNA): TGTGCCAGCAACCAACGCGGGACAGGGGCTGGGAATGAGCAGTTCTTC.

This clonotype was seen a handful of times. The chain recombines TRBV7-8 with TRBJ1-5; possibly TRBD1 for D (5 bases). Trimming shortened V by 4 bases and J by 2 bases, and 12 bases separated the two germline ends. The CDR3 has 15 amino acids. The germline V gene has CDR1 SGHVS and CDR2 FQNEAQ. CDR3 residues: CASSSAGGGNQPQHF. In DNA, the CDR3 is TGTGCCAGCAGCTCTGCGGGGGGGGGCAATCAGCCCCAGCATTTT.

This clonotype was counted only a few times. The rearrangement links TRBV6-5 to TRBJ1-1; a possible D gene is TRBD1 (5 bases). The CDR3 contains 14 residues. Trimming cost V 0 bases and J 5 bases, with 10 bases left between them. Germline V gene lookup returns CDR1 MNHEY and CDR2 SVGAGI. CDR3 sequence reads: CASSYSMGETEAFF. The CDR3 DNA sequence: TGTGCCAGCAGTTACTCGATGGGGGAGACTGAAGCTTTCTTT.

The chain is built from TRBV12-3 or TRBV12-4 and TRBJ2-7; 8 nucleotides line up with TRBD1. This CDR3 comprises 15 residues. Trimming removed 4 bases from V and 6 bases from J; junction bases left unmatched: 11. In DNA form, the CDR3 reads TGTGCCAGCAGTTCCGGCCGGACAGGGTTGACCGAGCAGTACTTC. This gives the protein CASSSGRTGLTEQYF.

This clonotype was detected only a few times. The chain couples TRBV9 to TRBJ2-5; the match to TRBD1 covers 7 bases. The junction had 11 bases not matched to a gene; V was cut back by 4 bases and J by 5 bases. In germline, CDR1 is SGDLS, CDR2 YYNGEE. CDR3 length: 15 amino acids. The CDR3 sequence: CASSPMTGYSETQYF. The CDR3 DNA follows: TGTGCCAGCAGCCCAATGACAGGGTATTCCGAGACCCAGTACTTC.

This clonotype was recorded at least ten times. The V gene is TRBV24-1, the J gene TRBJ2-5, with 14 bases fitting TRBD2. This CDR3 contains 19 residues. The germline V gene encodes CDR1 KGHDR and CDR2 SFDVKD. V shed 2 bases, J shed 5 bases, and the junction held 12 bases outside the gene matches. In DNA form, the CDR3 reads TGTGCCACCAGTGATTCTACCGGGACTAGCGGGAGTATGATGGAGACCCAGTACTTC. Amino acid sequence: CATSDSTGTSGSMMETQYF.

The chain has TRBV7-9 and TRBJ2-7, with TRBD1 matching over 8 bases. The CDR3 loop spans 14 amino acids. The germline CDR1 and CDR2 sequences are SEHNR and FQNEAQ (reference sequence). Trimming removed 5 bases from V and 3 bases from J; junction bases left unmatched: 6. CDR3 region: CASSTGTGDYEQYF. The CDR3 bases are TGTGCCAGCAGCACCGGGACAGGAGACTACGAGCAGTACTTC.

This clonotype was counted at least ten times. This chain connects TRBV12-3 or TRBV12-4 to TRBJ1-5; no clear D gene. V was shortened by 5 bases and J by 0 bases, with 2 bases between the two germline ends. The CDR3 covers 12 residues. In DNA form, the CDR3 reads TGTGCCAGCAGTGATAGCAATCAGCCCCAGCATTTT. Amino acids: CASSDSNQPQHF.

This clonotype was counted between two and nine times. The gene calls are TRBV10-3 and TRBJ2-3; the D gene is possibly TRBD1 (5 bases). CDR3 length equals 17 residues. Germline-derived CDR1 and CDR2 are ENHRY and SYGVKD. Trimming pared 2 bases from V and 0 bases from J, leaving 15 bases between. The DNA for the CDR3 is TGTGCCATCAGTGAGGATTTTGGGGCCAGGAGCACAGATACGCAGTATTTT. Its protein product is CAISEDFGARSTDTQYF.

To note about this clonotype: Relative to the germline gene, one junction end is altered; a read error may explain this. V and J are TRBV6-2 or TRBV6-3 and TRBJ2-3, with TRBD2 matching 9 bases. Germline V gene lookup returns CDR1 MNHEY and CDR2 SVGEGT. The CDR3 loop spans 18 amino acids. The CDR3 protein is CASGYSGGGAVGTDTQYF. The CDR3 bases are TGTGCCAGCGGTTACTCCGGCGGGGGGGCCGTCGGCACAGATACGCAGTATTTT.

This clonotype was observed a handful of times. The rearrangement links TRBV20-1 to TRBJ2-2; TRBD1 agrees at 7 bases. Germline CDR1 reads DFQATT; CDR2 reads SNEGSKA (reference sequence). The V segment lost 0 bases and the J segment 3 bases; nucleotides outside the gene matches: 4. The CDR3 consists of 15 residues. CDR3 nucleotide sequence: TGCAGTGCTAGAGATTACAGGGGCGACACCGGGGAGCTGTTTTTT. This sequence encodes CSARDYRGDTGELFF.

The CDR3 is CASSSDRGSVNEQFF. For the CDR3, the DNA is TGCGCCAGCAGCTCGGACAGGGGCTCCGTCAATGAGCAGTTCTTC. V and J are TRBV5-1 and TRBJ2-1; 9 bases are a match to TRBD1. Germline-derived CDR1 and CDR2 are SGHRS and YFSETQ. The CDR3 covers 15 residues. V trimming: 3 bases; J trimming: 6 bases; junction bases outside the gene matches: 7. Drawing the rest from reference TRBV5-1 and TRBJ2-1, the complete variable domain is KAGVTQTPRYLIKTRGQQVTLSCSPISGHRSVSWYQQTPGQGLQFLFEYFSETQRNKGNFPGRFSGRQFSNSRSEMNVSTLELGDSALYLCASSSDRGSVNEQFFGPGTRLTVL.

This clonotype was seen a few times. V is TRBV12-3 or TRBV12-4 and J is TRBJ2-7; D unclear. Deletions cut 3 bases from V and 0 bases from J, with 12 bases between. The CDR3 contains 15 residues. CDR3 bases: TGTGCCAGCAGTTTCGGGCGCAAGAGCTCCTACGAGCAGTACTTC. Amino acid sequence: CASSFGRKSSYEQYF.

In its sample, this clonotype was seen many times. The rearrangement joins TRBV12-3 or TRBV12-4 to TRBJ1-2; D ambiguous. There are 13 residues in the CDR3. The V and J ends lost 6 bases and 8 bases respectively, with 16 bases between them. This CDR3 reads CASSQSVVKGYTF. CDR3 DNA sequence: TGTGCCAGCAGCCAGTCAGTGGTGAAGGGCTACACCTTC.

CDR3 bases: TGTGCCAGCAGCTTAGTTTACAGCGAAAACTATGGCTACACCTTC. This translates into CASSLVYSENYGYTF. This chain connects TRBV7-2 to TRBJ1-2; D call uncertain. Germline V gene sequence: CDR1 SGHTA, CDR2 FQGNSA. There are 15 residues in the CDR3. V dropped 1 base and J dropped 2 bases, with 11 bases sitting between them.

The chain links TRBV27 to TRBJ2-7; tentative D call: TRBD2 (6 bases). Trimming removed 2 bases at V and 6 bases at J, with 14 bases between. There are 14 residues in the CDR3. The germline gives CDR1 MNHEY, CDR2 SMNVEV (reference sequence). The CDR3 is CASSLGGAAPEQYF. The CDR3 DNA follows: TGTGCCAGCAGTTTAGGAGGGGCGGCACCCGAGCAGTACTTC.

The chain couples TRBV5-1 to TRBJ2-1; 9 nucleotides agree with TRBD2. The CDR3 is 16 amino acids. CDR1 and CDR2 from the germline V gene are SGHRS and YFSETQ. V dropped 1 base and J dropped 8; count of bases not matched to a gene: 10. The DNA for the CDR3 is TGCGCCAGCAGCTTGAGGACGCGGGGGGGCCACTATGAGCAGTTCTTC. It translates to CASSLRTRGGHYEQFF.

This clonotype turned up a few times. V gene TRBV7-8 combines with J gene TRBJ2-5, with D possibly matching TRBD1 (7 bases). Germline V CDR1 and CDR2: SGHVS, FQNEAQ. V shed 5 bases and J shed 3 bases, with 16 bases lying between them. This CDR3 region has 15 residues. CDR3 residues: CASSRRDSPKETQYF. The DNA for the CDR3 is TGTGCCAGCAGCCGGAGGGACAGCCCCAAAGAGACCCAGTACTTC.

The rearrangement links TRBV27 to TRBJ2-7; TRBD2 aligns across 11 bases. The CDR3 runs 18 residues. Trimming at V came to 4 bases and at J to 4 bases, leaving 15 bases not matched to a gene. Per germline, CDR1 MNHEY and CDR2 SMNVEV (reference sequence). The CDR3 protein is CASSSNPLGLAETYEQYF. For the CDR3, the DNA is TGTGCCAGCAGTTCTAATCCCCTGGGACTAGCGGAAACGTACGAGCAGTACTTC.

The CDR3 DNA is TGCGCCAGCAGCTTGGCCAACAGGCCAGGCTCCTACGAGCAGTACTTC. It encodes CASSLANRPGSYEQYF. The rearrangement uses TRBV5-1 and TRBJ2-7, with D perhaps TRBD1 (5 bases). V shed 0 bases and J shed 0 bases, with 13 bases lying between them. Per the germline V gene, CDR1 is SGHRS and CDR2 is YFSETQ. The CDR3 length is 16 residues.

This clonotype was found a few times. The V gene is TRBV30, the J gene TRBJ2-3, with 9 bases aligning to TRBD1. The V gene's germline CDR1 is GTSNPN and CDR2 SVGIG (reference sequence). V was clipped by 0 bases and J by 4 bases; unmatched bases: 5. The CDR3 has 15 amino acids. DNA for the CDR3: TGTGCCTGGAGTGTACCGGACAGGGGCCCAGATACGCAGTATTTT. Its translation: CAWSVPDRGPDTQYF.

The chain carries TRBV7-9 and TRBJ2-2; TRBD1 matches 7 bases. Germline values: CDR1 SEHNR, CDR2 FQNEAQ (reference sequence). The length of the CDR3 is 15 residues. V shed 5 bases and J 1 base; nucleotides not matched to a gene: 4. The CDR3 DNA sequence: TGTGCCAGCAGCGAAGACAGGGTGAACACCGGGGAGCTGTTTTTT. Translated: CASSEDRVNTGELFF.

In this sample, this clonotype turned up a few times. The V and J genes are TRBV7-2 and TRBJ1-2; no clear D. V lost 1 base and J lost 4, with 13 bases in between. CDR3 length: 15 amino acids. Germline CDR1 is SGHTA and CDR2 is FQGNSA. The DNA of the CDR3 is TGTGCCAGCAGCTTAGGCGGCCCTGGGTTCTATGGCTACACCTTC. Translating gives CASSLGGPGFYGYTF.

The chain links TRBV20-1 to TRBJ2-7; TRBD2 matches at 8 bases. Germline assignment: CDR1 DFQATT and CDR2 SNEGSKA (reference sequence). The CDR3 contains 14 residues. The trim removed 6 bases at V and 7 bases at J, leaving 14 bases unmatched. In DNA form, the CDR3 reads TGCAGTGCCGCCGGCGGGACTAGACTCTCGGAGCAGTACTTC. The encoded protein is CSAAGGTRLSEQYF.

This clonotype has just a few counts. The CDR3 loop is CASSRSGGAEQYF. CDR3 DNA sequence: TGTGCCAGCAGCCGGTCGGGAGGGGCCGAGCAGTACTTC. The chain is built from TRBV7-9 and TRBJ2-7; TRBD2 aligns across 8 bases. The J segment lost 6 bases and the V segment lost 5 bases, leaving 6 bases of the junction unmatched. The CDR3 sequence is 13 residues long. Germline CDR1 SEHNR, CDR2 FQNEAQ (reference sequence).

The rearrangement joins TRBV27 to TRBJ1-2; possibly TRBD1 for D (5 bases). The CDR3 length is 15 residues. Trimming cost V 2 bases and J 3 bases, with 13 bases left between them. CDR1 MNHEY and CDR2 SMNVEV come from the germline V gene (reference sequence). DNA for the CDR3: TGTGCCAGCAGTTTAAATTGGGGCTCCCACTATGGCTACACCTTC. As protein: CASSLNWGSHYGYTF.

Ten or more counts support this clonotype. V usage is TRBV7-2 and J usage is TRBJ1-1; D not certain. CDR3 length equals 12 residues. CDR1 and CDR2 from the germline V gene are SGHTA and FQGNSA. Trimming took off 5 bases at V and 7 bases at J, with 11 bases between the two ends. Here the CDR3 reads CASSHPWGEAFF. DNA for the CDR3: TGTGCCAGCAGCCACCCGTGGGGTGAAGCTTTCTTT.

The sample holds a few counts of this clonotype. The chain couples TRBV30 to TRBJ1-5; D unresolved. Germline CDR1 GTSNPN, CDR2 SVGIG (reference sequence). This CDR3 has 17 residues. The ends were cut back, 2 bases at V and 2 bases at J, with 19 bases in the middle. CDR3 in amino acids: CAWSRSRTHKGNQPQHF. In nucleotides, the CDR3 is TGTGCCTGGAGTCGGAGCAGAACACATAAGGGCAATCAGCCCCAGCATTTT.